This is a list of T cell receptor beta chains from one sample in a study of blood T cell repertoires in COVID-19. The data were produced by immunoSEQ multiplex PCR, yet TCRdb's version contains in-frame clones alone and is incomplete. Here the sample spans 70,000 to 80,000 clones, approximately 83% being singletons. Material: peripheral blood. These receptors originate from a human donor in a cohort sampled during active COVID-19. The CDR3 runs from the conserved cysteine through the conserved F or W. The D gene is left open where the match is weak. Expanded clones get a size class; other rows say once, few or many, or leave the size out.

j_gene	abundance	d_gene	v_gene	CDR3aa	CDR3nt
TRBJ1-5	NA	TRBD1	TRBV7-6	CASSRDRDQPQHF	TGTGCCAGCAGCCGGGACAGGGATCAGCCCCAGCATTTT
TRBJ2-1	NA	NA	TRBV27	CASSFGQIYNEQFF	TGTGCCAGCAGTTTTGGGCAGATCTACAATGAGCAGTTCTTC
TRBJ1-5	NA	NA	TRBV2	CASSASFNQPQHF	TGTGCCAGCAGTGCCTCCTTTAATCAGCCCCAGCATTTT
TRBJ2-7	NA	TRBD2	TRBV19	CASSIGGGLYEQYF	TGTGCCAGTAGTATTGGCGGGGGGCTCTACGAGCAGTACTTC
TRBJ1-1	NA	NA	TRBV7-9	CASSLGAETEAFF	TGTGCCAGCAGCTTGGGGGCTGAAACTGAAGCTTTCTTT
TRBJ2-7	NA	NA	TRBV28	CASSAGNYEQYF	TGTGCCAGCAGTGCCGGGAACTACGAGCAGTACTTC
TRBJ2-1	NA	TRBD2	TRBV13	CASSLGRGGLAGIPSSYNEQFF	TGTGCCAGCAGCTTAGGCAGGGGTGGGCTAGCGGGGATACCGAGCTCCTACAATGAGCAGTTCTTC
TRBJ2-3	NA	NA	TRBV3-1/TRBV3-2	CASGKEGTDTQYF	TGTGCCAGCGGTAAGGAGGGGACAGATACGCAGTATTTT
TRBJ1-4	NA	NA	TRBV4-3	CASSQGEFGEKLFF	TGCGCCAGCAGCCAAGGAGAGTTCGGTGAAAAACTGTTTTTT
TRBJ2-5	NA	NA	TRBV4-3	CASSQERAREETQYF	TGCGCCAGCAGCCAAGAAAGGGCCAGGGAAGAGACCCAGTACTTC
TRBJ2-7	NA	TRBD1	TRBV5-8	CASRSSGTGLEQYF	TGTGCCAGCAGATCCTCCGGGACAGGTCTCGAGCAGTACTTC
TRBJ2-4	NA	NA	TRBV7-9	CASSFWGPKNIQYF	TGTGCCAGCAGCTTTTGGGGGCCCAAAAACATTCAGTACTTC
TRBJ1-4	few	NA	TRBV30	CAWSFVTFNEKLFF	TGTGCCTGGAGTTTCGTGACATTTAATGAAAAACTGTTTTTT
TRBJ1-4	NA	NA	TRBV6-5	CASSRVKNEKLFF	TGTGCCAGCAGCCGCGTCAAGAATGAAAAACTGTTTTTT
TRBJ1-2	NA	NA	TRBV5-6	CASSLAGLRGYTF	TGTGCCAGCAGCTTGGCCGGTCTTCGGGGCTACACCTTC
TRBJ2-4	NA	NA	TRBV4-2	CASSQDKGQPNIQYF	TGTGCCAGCAGCCAAGATAAGGGGCAGCCAAACATTCAGTACTTC
TRBJ2-3	NA	NA	TRBV20-1	CSASLPSADTQYF	TGCAGTGCTAGTCTCCCTAGCGCAGATACGCAGTATTTT
TRBJ1-1	NA	NA	TRBV5-4	CASSRDFANTEAFF	TGTGCCAGCAGCAGGGACTTCGCGAACACTGAAGCTTTCTTT
TRBJ2-7	NA	NA	TRBV18	CASSESYEQYF	TGTGCCAGCTCAGAGTCCTACGAGCAGTACTTC
TRBJ2-7	NA	TRBD1	TRBV2	CASRTGSRYEQYF	TGTGCCAGCAGGACAGGGAGTCGCTACGAGCAGTACTTC
TRBJ2-7	NA	NA	TRBV27	CASSTPEHEQYF	TGTGCCAGCAGTACACCAGAACACGAGCAGTACTTC
TRBJ2-7	NA	TRBD1	TRBV4-3	CASSLTHGDSLYEQYF	TGCGCCAGCAGCCTCACACACGGGGACAGCCTCTACGAGCAGTACTTC
TRBJ2-7	NA	TRBD2	TRBV13	CASSLSRGVYEQYF	TGTGCCAGCAGCCTCTCGCGGGGGGTCTACGAGCAGTACTTC
TRBJ2-6	NA	NA	TRBV28	CASSNRTPYISGANVLTF	TGTGCCAGCAGTAACCGGACACCGTACATCTCTGGGGCCAACGTCCTGACTTTC
TRBJ1-2	many	NA	TRBV28	CASRIRAQIPNYGYTF	TGTGCCAGCAGGATCAGGGCCCAGATTCCAAACTATGGCTACACCTTC
TRBJ2-2	NA	TRBD2	TRBV3-1/TRBV3-2	CASSQELAGFTGELFF	TGTGCCAGCAGCCAAGAGCTAGCGGGATTCACCGGGGAGCTGTTTTTT
TRBJ1-2	once	NA	TRBV19	CASALETGSNYGYTF	TGTGCCAGTGCCTTAGAAACAGGGTCTAACTATGGCTACACCTTC
TRBJ1-5	few	NA	TRBV19	CASSIAGQSDQPQHF	TGTGCCAGTAGTATTGCAGGGCAGAGCGATCAGCCCCAGCATTTT
TRBJ2-1	NA	NA	TRBV30	CAWSVVFGSSYNEQFF	TGTGCCTGGAGTGTAGTTTTTGGGAGCTCCTACAATGAGCAGTTCTTC
TRBJ2-5	once	TRBD1	TRBV3-1/TRBV3-2	CASSQDLGGKETQYF	TGTGCCAGCAGCCAAGATTTAGGGGGCAAGGAGACCCAGTACTTC
TRBJ2-5	NA	NA	TRBV5-1	CASSLPGPQGQETQYF	TGCGCCAGCAGCTTGCCCGGACCCCAGGGCCAAGAGACCCAGTACTTC
TRBJ2-7	NA	NA	TRBV10-1	CASSESDGSSYEQYF	TGCGCCAGCAGTGAGTCGGACGGGAGCTCCTACGAGCAGTACTTC
TRBJ2-2	NA	NA	TRBV12-5	CASGPPGQLNTGELFF	TGTGCTAGTGGTCCTCCGGGACAACTGAACACCGGGGAGCTGTTTTTT
TRBJ2-1	NA	TRBD2	TRBV9	CASSVGLAGSYNEQFF	TGTGCCAGCAGCGTAGGACTAGCGGGCTCCTACAATGAGCAGTTCTTC
TRBJ2-1	NA	TRBD1	TRBV7-3	CASSPTGGGNEQFF	TGTGCCAGCAGCCCGACAGGGGGCGGGAATGAGCAGTTCTTC
TRBJ2-7	NA	NA	TRBV7-8	CASSLAPGQGHEQYF	TGTGCCAGCAGCTTAGCGCCGGGACAAGGCCACGAGCAGTACTTC
TRBJ1-2	NA	TRBD1	TRBV27	CASSSQTGTGLGGYTF	TGTGCCAGCAGTTCCCAGACCGGGACAGGGTTAGGTGGCTACACCTTC
TRBJ2-3	once	TRBD2	TRBV2	CASQTSAGGNTQYF	TGTGCCAGCCAGACTAGCGCGGGTGGAAATACGCAGTATTTT
TRBJ1-1	NA	NA	TRBV5-1	CASSYREGNEAFF	TGCGCCAGCAGCTACAGGGAGGGGAATGAAGCTTTCTTT
TRBJ1-1	NA	TRBD1	TRBV2	CASRRGRMNTEAFF	TGTGCCAGCAGGAGGGGGCGTATGAACACTGAAGCTTTCTTT
TRBJ1-1	NA	NA	TRBV5-4	CASSLAVSGNTEAFF	TGTGCCAGCAGCTTGGCCGTATCGGGGAACACTGAAGCTTTCTTT
TRBJ2-7	NA	TRBD1	TRBV7-2	CASSSLPGQVYEQYF	TGTGCCAGCAGCTCACTACCGGGACAGGTATACGAGCAGTACTTC
TRBJ1-1	once	NA	TRBV30	CAWANTEAFF	TGTGCCTGGGCAAACACTGAAGCTTTCTTT
TRBJ2-7	NA	TRBD2	TRBV2	CASTTDGGGSYEQYF	TGTGCCAGCACCACTGACGGGGGGGGCTCCTACGAGCAGTACTTC
TRBJ2-1	NA	NA	TRBV3-1/TRBV3-2	CASSQGSPGGWIF	TGTGCCAGCAGCCAAGGGTCTCCAGGGGGGTGGATCTTC
TRBJ2-5	NA	TRBD2	TRBV7-2	CASSLSLSGGRETQYF	TGTGCCAGCAGCTTATCACTTAGCGGGGGGAGAGAGACCCAGTACTTC
TRBJ1-6	NA	NA	TRBV19	CATSSYNSPLHF	TGCGCGACAAGCTCCTATAATTCACCCCTCCACTTT
TRBJ2-6	NA	TRBD1	TRBV14	CASSRDSLSGANVLTF	TGTGCCAGCAGCCGGGACAGCCTCTCTGGGGCCAACGTCCTGACTTTC
TRBJ2-5	NA	TRBD1	TRBV5-1	CASSPDGTGQETQYF	TGCGCCAGCAGCCCCGACGGGACAGGACAAGAGACCCAGTACTTC
TRBJ2-7	NA	TRBD1	TRBV5-4	CASSLVPGGAYEQYF	TGTGCCAGCAGCTTGGTACCAGGGGGTGCCTACGAGCAGTACTTC